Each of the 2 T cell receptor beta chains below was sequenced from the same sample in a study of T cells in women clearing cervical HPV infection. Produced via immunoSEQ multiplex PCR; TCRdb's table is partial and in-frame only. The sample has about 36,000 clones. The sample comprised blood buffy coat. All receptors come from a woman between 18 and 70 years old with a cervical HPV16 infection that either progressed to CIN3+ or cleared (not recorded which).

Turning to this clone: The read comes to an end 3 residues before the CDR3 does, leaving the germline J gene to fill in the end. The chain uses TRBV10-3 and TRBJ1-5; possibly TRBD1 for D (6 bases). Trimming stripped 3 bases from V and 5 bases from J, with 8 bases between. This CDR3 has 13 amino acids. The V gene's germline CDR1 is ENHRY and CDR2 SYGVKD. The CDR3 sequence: CAISEQGHQPQHF. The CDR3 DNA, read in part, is TGTGCCATCAGTGAACAGGGTCATCAGCCC.

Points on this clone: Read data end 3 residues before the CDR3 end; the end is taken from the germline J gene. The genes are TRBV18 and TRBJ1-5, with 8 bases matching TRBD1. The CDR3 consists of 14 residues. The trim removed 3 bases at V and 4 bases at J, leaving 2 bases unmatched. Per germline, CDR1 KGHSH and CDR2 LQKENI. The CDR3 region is CASSPGQENQPQHF. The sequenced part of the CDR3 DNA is TGTGCCAGCTCACCGGGACAGGAGAATCAGCCC.